This T cell receptor (beta chain) is drawn from a study of blood T cells in healthy people across ages. General observations from the study: It was held that the diversity estimates obtained from one million T cells were underestimates.

The CDR3 runs 16 residues. It was with a sample-barcoded 5' primer and a J-beta primer mix that a second PCR of roughly 7 to 12 cycles was run. TCRdb reanalysed the 5' RACE reads using MiXCR and keeps one entry per CDR3 protein. The sample lists approximately 690,000 distinct CDR3 sequences, around three fifths occurring once. Details on this clonotype: Its target is unknown.

Sequencing was performed on blood. This TCR derives from a man in his 60s in good health. V is TRBV21-1 and J is TRBJ2-7. TRBV21-1 is annotated as a pseudogene. CDR3 amino acids: CASSKASEHEYYEQYF. The DNA of the CDR3 is TGTGCCAGCAGCAAAGCCTCGGAGCATGAGTACTACGAGCAGTACTTC.